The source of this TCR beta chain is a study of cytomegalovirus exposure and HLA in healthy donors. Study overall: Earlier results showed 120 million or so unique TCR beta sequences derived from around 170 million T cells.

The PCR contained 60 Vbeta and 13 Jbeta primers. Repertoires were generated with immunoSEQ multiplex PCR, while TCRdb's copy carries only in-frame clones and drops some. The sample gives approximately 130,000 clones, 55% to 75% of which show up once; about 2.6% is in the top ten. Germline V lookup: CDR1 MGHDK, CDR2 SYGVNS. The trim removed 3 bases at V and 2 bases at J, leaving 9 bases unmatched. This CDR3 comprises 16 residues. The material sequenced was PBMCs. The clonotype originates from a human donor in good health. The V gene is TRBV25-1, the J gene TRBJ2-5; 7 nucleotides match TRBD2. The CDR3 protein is CASSDVGGGRQETQYF. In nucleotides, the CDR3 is TGTGCCAGCAGTGACGTCGGGGGAGGGCGGCAAGAGACCCAGTACTTC. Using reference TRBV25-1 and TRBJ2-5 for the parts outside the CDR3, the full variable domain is EADIYQTPRYLVIGTGKKITLECSQTMGHDKMYWYQQDPGMELHLIHYSYGVNSTEKGDLSSESTVSRIRTEHFPLTLESARPSHTSQYLCASSDVGGGRQETQYFGPGTRLLVL.